Sequencing of this T cell receptor beta chain was carried out in a study of blood T cell repertoires in COVID-19. The method was immunoSEQ multiplex PCR; TCRdb's version includes in-frame clones alone and lacks a portion of them. The data contain some 62,000 clones, 65% to 80% of them singletons. The sequence was obtained from a woman of 80 years or more with active or convalescent COVID-19. Input material: peripheral blood.

This CDR3 reads CATQRGYEQYF. The CDR3 bases are TGTGCCACCCAACGGGGCTACGAGCAGTACTTC. J is TRBJ2-7 and V is TRBV25-1, with a tentative D call TRBD2 (5 bases). Germline loops: CDR1 MGHDK, CDR2 SYGVNS. Deletions cut 10 bases from V and 3 bases from J, with 10 bases between. The CDR3 is made up of 11 amino acids.